Sequencing of this T cell receptor (beta chain) was carried out in a study of T cell changes during pregnancy in multiple sclerosis. The germline V gene encodes CDR1 SGHTA and CDR2 FQGTGA. The CDR3 has 13 residues. V was shortened by 3 bases and J by 5 bases, with 10 bases between the two germline ends. The table came from immunoSEQ multiplex PCR; TCRdb's copy has only in-frame clones and leaves some out. Here the sample spans 50,000 to 60,000 clones, less than 95% being singletons. This TCR was sampled from a female donor in good health, enrolled as a control in a pregnancy study. The chain uses TRBV7-3 and TRBJ2-5; possible D gene TRBD2, 6 bases. The sample was peripheral blood, taken after pregnancy. CDR3: CASSLEGEETQYF. The CDR3 coding sequence is TGTGCCAGCAGCTTGGAGGGTGAGGAGACCCAGTACTTC.